A single sample is the source of the 9 T cell receptor beta chains below, sequenced in a study of T cells in localized non-small cell lung cancer. Here immunoSEQ multiplex PCR was the method, and the copy in TCRdb shows in-frame clones only, minus some. The profile shows under 55,000 clones, around three quarters of them singletons. Here the sequenced sample was PBMCs, taken before any cancer treatment. These TCRs come from a woman aged 35-75 years with stage II lung adenocarcinoma.

CDR3: CASRPQQGAGQPQHF. DNA of the CDR3: TGTGCCAGCAGGCCCCAACAGGGGGCGGGACAGCCCCAGCATTTT. The rearrangement uses TRBV27 and TRBJ1-5, with TRBD1 matching over 9 bases. V was pared by 6 bases and J by 7 bases, with 10 bases of the junction left unmatched. This CDR3 has 15 residues. Germline CDR1 is MNHEY and CDR2 is SMNVEV (reference sequence).

The chain couples TRBV7-2 to TRBJ1-1; D unclear. In germline, CDR1 is SGHTA, CDR2 FQGNSA. Trimming removed 6 bases from V and 0 bases from J, with 8 bases in between. This CDR3 comprises 13 residues. CDR3 residues: CASSREMNTEAFF. The CDR3 coding sequence is TGTGCCAGCAGTAGGGAGATGAACACTGAAGCTTTCTTT. Full variable domain (remainder filled in from reference TRBV7-2 and TRBJ1-1): GAGVSQSPSNKVTEKGKDVELRCDPISGHTALYWYRQSLGQGLEFLIYFQGNSAPDKSGLPSDRFSAERTGGSVSTLTIQRTQQEDSAVYLCASSREMNTEAFFGQGTRLTVV.

This clone was detected only once. V gene TRBV19 combines with J gene TRBJ2-1, with a possible D match to TRBD1 (6 bases). CDR3 size: 15 residues. Germline assignment: CDR1 LNHDA and CDR2 SQIVND (reference sequence). Trimming took 5 bases from V and 0 from J, leaving 11 bases between them. This CDR3 reads CASSLQGYSYNEQFF. CDR3 bases: TGTGCCAGTAGTTTGCAGGGGTACTCCTACAATGAGCAGTTCTTC.

This chain joins TRBV6-5 and TRBJ1-2, with TRBD1 matching over 9 bases. This CDR3 spans 13 amino acids. The V gene end was trimmed by 6 bases and the J gene end by 8 bases; junction bases not matched to a gene: 7. Germline loops: CDR1 MNHEY, CDR2 SVGAGI. The CDR3 region has the DNA TGTGCCAGCAGCTCGGGACAGGGTGGCGGCTACACCTTC. Its protein is CASSSGQGGGYTF.

The sample holds one count of this clone. This chain's CDR3 is CSVNRGANTEAFF. The CDR3 DNA follows: TGCAGCGTAAACAGGGGTGCTAACACTGAAGCTTTCTTT. J is TRBJ1-1 and V is TRBV29-1; TRBD1 aligns across 7 bases. Germline loops: CDR1 SQVTM, CDR2 ANQGSEA. The CDR3 length is 13 residues. J lost 2 bases, V lost 6 bases, and 6 bases had no gene match.

V and J are TRBV5-1 and TRBJ1-3; no firm D call. V was clipped by 5 bases and J by 1 base, with 13 bases between them. The CDR3 covers 15 residues. Germline-derived CDR1 and CDR2 are SGHRS and YFSETQ. The CDR3 sequence: CASSRATTSGNTIYF. The CDR3 nucleotides are TGCGCCAGCAGTAGGGCCACGACATCTGGAAACACCATATATTTT.

The chain has TRBV7-2 and TRBJ2-1, with TRBD2 identical over 12 bases. CDR3 length equals 18 residues. V lost 4 bases to trimming and J lost 0 bases; unmatched junction nucleotides: 7. Germline V gene data show CDR1 as SGHTA and CDR2 as FQGNSA. The CDR3: CASSSTGLAGRSYNEQFF. CDR3 bases: TGTGCCAGCAGCTCCACGGGACTAGCGGGTCGCTCCTACAATGAGCAGTTCTTC.

The rearrangement joins TRBV7-9 to TRBJ1-6; 8 bases line up with TRBD1. Germline assignment: CDR1 SEHNR and CDR2 FQNEAQ (reference sequence). The CDR3 consists of 14 residues. V shed 5 bases, J shed 9 bases, and the junction held 6 bases outside the gene matches. CDR3 sequence reads: CASSPDRESSPLHF. In nucleotides, the CDR3 is TGTGCCAGCAGCCCGGACAGGGAATCTTCACCCCTCCACTTT. The full variable domain, rest sourced from reference TRBV7-9 and TRBJ1-6, is DTGVSQNPRHKITKRGQNVTFRCDPISEHNRLYWYRQTLGQGPEFLTYFQNEAQLEKSRLLSDRFSAERPKGSFSTLEIQRTEQGDSAMYLCASSPDRESSPLHFGNGTRLTVT.

This chain connects TRBV2 to TRBJ2-5, with TRBD2 matching 9 bases. The V gene end was trimmed by 1 base and the J gene end by 4 bases; junction bases not matched to a gene: 7. Germline V lookup: CDR1 SNHLY, CDR2 FYNNEI. CDR3 size: 16 residues. The CDR3 DNA reads as TGTGCCAGCAGTGAAGTGGGCGGGGGGGAGAGAGAGACCCAGTACTTC. It encodes CASSEVGGGERETQYF.